These T cell receptor beta chains were read from a single sample in a study of OX40 agonist ivuxolimab in advanced cancers. Generated by immunoSEQ multiplex PCR, the TCRdb table keeps only in-frame clones and is missing some. This table holds around 95,000 clones, around 89% found once. The specimen was CD4+ or CD8+ T cells sorted from blood, collected in a trial of the OX40 agonist ivuxolimab. These receptors all come from an adult with an advanced solid tumor such as melanoma, head and neck, liver or kidney cancer. Both conserved end residues are part of each CDR3. D genes are given only for firm matches. Where a row states a size, it is once, few, many or the class of an expanded clone; other rows omit it.

d_call: TRBD2; v_call: TRBV11-2; clone_size: .; j_call: TRBJ2-4; cdr3_nt: TGTGCCAGCAGTTCCCAGACTAGCGTAATAGTTCAGTACTTC; cdr3_aa: CASSSQTSVIVQYF
d_call: .; v_call: TRBV5-6; clone_size: .; j_call: TRBJ2-2; cdr3_nt: TGTGCCAGCAGCCCGTTGCGTCAGGGTAACACCGGGGAGCTGTTTTTT; cdr3_aa: CASSPLRQGNTGELFF
d_call: .; v_call: TRBV9; clone_size: .; j_call: TRBJ2-2; cdr3_nt: TGTGCCAGCAGCGTAGCGTCCACGAACACCGGGGAGCTGTTTTTT; cdr3_aa: CASSVASTNTGELFF
d_call: TRBD1; v_call: TRBV30; clone_size: .; j_call: TRBJ2-7; cdr3_nt: TGTGCCTGGAGTTCCCAGCGGACAGGGAGAGGGGGCGAGCAGTACTTC; cdr3_aa: CAWSSQRTGRGGEQYF
d_call: .; v_call: TRBV6-5; clone_size: .; j_call: TRBJ2-7; cdr3_nt: TGTGCCACCCTCCTTATCTACGAGCAGTACTTC; cdr3_aa: CATLLIYEQYF
d_call: .; v_call: TRBV28; clone_size: .; j_call: TRBJ1-2; cdr3_nt: TGTGCCACCCAGAGTAAGGGCCCAGAGAAGGGCTACACCTTC; cdr3_aa: CATQSKGPEKGYTF
d_call: TRBD1; v_call: TRBV30; clone_size: .; j_call: TRBJ1-1; cdr3_nt: TGTGCCTGCACGACAGGGTCCCTAGGAGCTTTCTTT; cdr3_aa: CACTTGSLGAFF
d_call: .; v_call: TRBV7-9; clone_size: .; j_call: TRBJ2-1; cdr3_nt: TGTGCCAGTACCCTAGGGGATGAGCAGTTCTTC; cdr3_aa: CASTLGDEQFF
d_call: .; v_call: TRBV11-2; clone_size: .; j_call: TRBJ1-4; cdr3_nt: TGTGCCAGCAGCTTAATACTTCTGGGGACTAATGAAAAACTGTTTTTT; cdr3_aa: CASSLILLGTNEKLFF
d_call: .; v_call: TRBV9; clone_size: .; j_call: TRBJ2-5; cdr3_nt: TGTGCCAGCAGCGTAGGAGGGGGGAAAGAGACCCAGTACTTC; cdr3_aa: CASSVGGGKETQYF
d_call: .; v_call: TRBV2; clone_size: .; j_call: TRBJ1-1; cdr3_nt: TGTGCCAGCAGTGCACAGTACACTGAAGCTTTCTTT; cdr3_aa: CASSAQYTEAFF
d_call: .; v_call: TRBV5-1; clone_size: once; j_call: TRBJ2-3; cdr3_nt: TGCGCCAGCAGTCGCCCGGGCTCCGATACGCAGTATTTT; cdr3_aa: CASSRPGSDTQYF
d_call: .; v_call: TRBV5-1; clone_size: .; j_call: TRBJ2-7; cdr3_nt: TGCGCCAGCAGCTTGAGATACGAGCAGTACTTC; cdr3_aa: CASSLRYEQYF
d_call: TRBD1; v_call: TRBV19; clone_size: few; j_call: TRBJ1-2; cdr3_nt: TGTGCCAGTAGTCTACGTGGGACAGGGGTGGGCTACACCTTC; cdr3_aa: CASSLRGTGVGYTF
d_call: .; v_call: TRBV6-5; clone_size: .; j_call: TRBJ2-7; cdr3_nt: TGTGCCAGCAGTATGGTCCGGTTTGACGAGCAGTACTTC; cdr3_aa: CASSMVRFDEQYF
d_call: .; v_call: TRBV9; clone_size: once; j_call: TRBJ2-3; cdr3_nt: TGTGCCAGCAGCGTAGCTGGGTACACAGATACGCAGTATTTT; cdr3_aa: CASSVAGYTDTQYF
d_call: TRBD2; v_call: TRBV10-1; clone_size: .; j_call: TRBJ2-1; cdr3_nt: TGCGCCAGCAGGGGGACTAGCGAATCTCCGGAGGTGAATGAGCAGTTCTTC; cdr3_aa: CASRGTSESPEVNEQFF
d_call: .; v_call: TRBV6-5; clone_size: .; j_call: TRBJ2-3; cdr3_nt: TGTGCCAGCAGTTCCAACCGGGCCTCCCCCTCGCAGTATTTT; cdr3_aa: CASSSNRASPSQYF
d_call: TRBD1; v_call: TRBV29-1; clone_size: .; j_call: TRBJ1-4; cdr3_nt: TGCAGCGTTGAGTTGCAGGGGGGCGAAAAACTGTTTTTT; cdr3_aa: CSVELQGGEKLFF
d_call: TRBD1; v_call: TRBV6-1; clone_size: .; j_call: TRBJ2-2; cdr3_nt: TGTGCCAGCAGTGGATCCGGGACAGAGTACACCGGGGAGCTGTTTTTT; cdr3_aa: CASSGSGTEYTGELFF
d_call: .; v_call: TRBV14; clone_size: .; j_call: TRBJ2-3; cdr3_nt: TGTGCCAGCAGCCCCCACCGGGGGACGACAGATACGCAGTATTTT; cdr3_aa: CASSPHRGTTDTQYF
d_call: .; v_call: TRBV19; clone_size: .; j_call: TRBJ1-5; cdr3_nt: TGTGCCAGTAGTCCCGGGTTGTCAAATCAGCCCCAGCATTTT; cdr3_aa: CASSPGLSNQPQHF
d_call: .; v_call: TRBV29-1; clone_size: .; j_call: TRBJ1-3; cdr3_nt: TGCAGCGCTGGGCTAACCTCTGGAAACACCATATATTTT; cdr3_aa: CSAGLTSGNTIYF
d_call: .; v_call: TRBV29-1; clone_size: .; j_call: TRBJ2-7; cdr3_nt: TGCAGCGTTGGGAGGCCCGAGCAGTACTTC; cdr3_aa: CSVGRPEQYF
d_call: .; v_call: TRBV2; clone_size: .; j_call: TRBJ1-6; cdr3_nt: TGTGCCAGCAGGCCGGAATTAAATTCACCCCTCCACTTT; cdr3_aa: CASRPELNSPLHF